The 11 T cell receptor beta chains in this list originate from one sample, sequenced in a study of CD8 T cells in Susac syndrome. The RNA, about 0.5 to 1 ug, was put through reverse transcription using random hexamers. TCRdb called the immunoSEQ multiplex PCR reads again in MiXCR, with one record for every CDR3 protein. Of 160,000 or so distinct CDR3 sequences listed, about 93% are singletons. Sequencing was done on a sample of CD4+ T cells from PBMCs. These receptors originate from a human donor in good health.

The CDR3 reads CSAKTGGYEQYF. CDR3 nucleotide sequence: TGCAGTGCTAAGACAGGGGGCTACGAGCAGTACTTC. The chain uses TRBV20-1 and TRBJ2-7, with 9 bases lining up with TRBD1. CDR1 is DFQATT, CDR2 SNEGSKA, per germline (reference sequence). The CDR3 has 12 residues. V dropped 4 bases and J dropped 3; count of bases not matched to a gene: 1.

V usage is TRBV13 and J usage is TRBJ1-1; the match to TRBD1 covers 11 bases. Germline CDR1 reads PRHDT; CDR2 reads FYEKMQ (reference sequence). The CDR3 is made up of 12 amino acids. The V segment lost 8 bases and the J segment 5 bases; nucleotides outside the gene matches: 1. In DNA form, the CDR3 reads TGTGCCAGCCGGGACAGGGGGACTGAAGCTTTCTTT. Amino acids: CASRDRGTEAFF.

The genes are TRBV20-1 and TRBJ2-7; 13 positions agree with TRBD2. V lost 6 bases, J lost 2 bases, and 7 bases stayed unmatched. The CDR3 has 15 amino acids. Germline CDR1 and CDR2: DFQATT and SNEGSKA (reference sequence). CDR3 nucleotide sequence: TGCAGTGCAAAAAAAGGGACTAGCGGGACCTACGAGCAGTACTTC. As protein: CSAKKGTSGTYEQYF.

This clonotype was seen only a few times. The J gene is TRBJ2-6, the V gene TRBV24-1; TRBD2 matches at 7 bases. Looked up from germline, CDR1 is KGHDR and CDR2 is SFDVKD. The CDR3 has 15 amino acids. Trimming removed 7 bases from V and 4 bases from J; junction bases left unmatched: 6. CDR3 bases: TGTGCCACCAGCCCGGGAGGCCCCGGGGCCAACGTCCTGACTTTC. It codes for CATSPGGPGANVLTF.

The DNA for the CDR3 is TGCGCCAGCCGGGAACAGGGTGGCTACACCTTC. Translated, it gives CASREQGGYTF. The chain recombines TRBV5-1 with TRBJ1-2, with D maybe TRBD1 (6 bases). Germline assignment: CDR1 SGHRS and CDR2 YFSETQ. Trimming shortened V by 7 bases and J by 7 bases, and 11 bases separated the two germline ends. CDR3 length: 11 amino acids.

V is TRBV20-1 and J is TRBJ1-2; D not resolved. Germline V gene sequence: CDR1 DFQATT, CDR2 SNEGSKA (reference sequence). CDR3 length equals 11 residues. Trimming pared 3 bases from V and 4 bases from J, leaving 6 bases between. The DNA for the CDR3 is TGCAGTGCTAGTGCATCCTATGGCTACACCTTC. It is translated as CSASASYGYTF.

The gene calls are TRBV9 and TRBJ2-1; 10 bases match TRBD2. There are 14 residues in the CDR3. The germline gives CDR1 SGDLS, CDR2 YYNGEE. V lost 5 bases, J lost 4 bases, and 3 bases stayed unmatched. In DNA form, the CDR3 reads TGTGCCAGCAGTAGCGGGGGGTCTTACAATGAGCAGTTCTTC. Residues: CASSSGGSYNEQFF.

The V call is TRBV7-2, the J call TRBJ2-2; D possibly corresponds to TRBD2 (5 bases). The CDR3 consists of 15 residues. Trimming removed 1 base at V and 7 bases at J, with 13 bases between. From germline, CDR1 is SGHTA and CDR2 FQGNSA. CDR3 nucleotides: TGTGCCAGCAGCTTAGTGGGCGTCGGAGGCGGGGAGCTGTTTTTT. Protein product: CASSLVGVGGGELFF.

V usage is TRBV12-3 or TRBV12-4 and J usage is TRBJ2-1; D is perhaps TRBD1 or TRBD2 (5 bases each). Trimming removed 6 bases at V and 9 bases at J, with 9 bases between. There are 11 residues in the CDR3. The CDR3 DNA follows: TGTGCCAGCAGGGGGGTTAGTGAGCAGTTCTTC. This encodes CASRGVSEQFF.

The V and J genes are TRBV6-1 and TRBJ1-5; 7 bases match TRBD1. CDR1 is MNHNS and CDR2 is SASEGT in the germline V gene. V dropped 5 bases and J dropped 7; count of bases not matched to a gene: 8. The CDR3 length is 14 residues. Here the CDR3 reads CASSPQGGTQPQHF. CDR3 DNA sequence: TGTGCCAGCAGTCCCCAGGGGGGTACGCAGCCCCAGCATTTT.

The CDR3 is CASTMDWTYGYTF. CDR3 coding DNA: TGTGCCAGCACCATGGACTGGACCTATGGCTACACCTTC. The rearrangement uses TRBV2 and TRBJ1-2; D is unresolved. Germline V lookup: CDR1 SNHLY, CDR2 FYNNEI. CDR3 size: 13 residues. Trimming left V 7 bases short and J 4 bases short, with 13 bases between.